This passage covers 27 T cell receptor beta chains from one sample sequenced in a study of T cell responses to AZD1222 COVID-19 vaccine. Data came from immunoSEQ multiplex PCR; TCRdb stores just in-frame clones and leaves some out. The sample includes 130,000 to 150,000 clones, roughly 91% of them seen just once. This specimen was peripheral blood, taken on day 0 of AZD1222 vaccination. All receptors come from an adult in good health.

This clone was observed a handful of times. V gene TRBV7-9 combines with J gene TRBJ2-7; D might be TRBD1 (6 bases). In germline, CDR1 is SEHNR, CDR2 FQNEAQ (reference sequence). Trimming removed 5 bases at V and 0 bases at J, with 11 bases between. The CDR3 loop spans 14 amino acids. This CDR3 is CASSQTGSSYEQYF. The CDR3 DNA reads as TGTGCCAGCAGCCAAACAGGGAGCTCCTACGAGCAGTACTTC.

V usage is TRBV7-9 and J usage is TRBJ2-3; perhaps D is TRBD1 or TRBD2 (5 bases each). Germline CDR1 and CDR2: SEHNR and FQNEAQ (reference sequence). Trimming took 5 bases from V and 4 from J, leaving 19 bases between them. This CDR3 spans 16 amino acids. Here the CDR3 reads CASSLKSGTLPDTQYF. CDR3 nucleotides: TGTGCCAGCAGCCTGAAGTCCGGGACCCTCCCAGATACGCAGTATTTT.

This chain uses TRBV7-9 with TRBJ1-1, with 9 bases matching TRBD1. CDR3 size: 16 residues. Germline assignment: CDR1 SEHNR and CDR2 FQNEAQ (reference sequence). Unmatched junction bases numbered 8, after V lost 5 bases and J lost 1 base. As DNA, the CDR3 is TGTGCCAGCAGCCCCAAGGGACAGGGCAAGAACACTGAAGCTTTCTTT. Translating it yields CASSPKGQGKNTEAFF.

This clone was found once. This chain connects TRBV11-3 to TRBJ2-1; 8 nucleotides agree with TRBD1. V gave up 6 bases and J gave up 5 bases; unmatched junction bases: 6. The CDR3 loop spans 14 amino acids. CDR1 SGHNT and CDR2 YENEEA come from the germline V gene. The CDR3 DNA reads as TGTGCCAGCAGTCGGACAGGGCCCAACAATGAGCAGTTCTTC. This codes for CASSRTGPNNEQFF.

The chain recombines TRBV2 with TRBJ2-1; no definite D call. Trimming left V 3 bases short and J 3 bases short, with 15 bases between. Germline V gene lookup returns CDR1 SNHLY and CDR2 FYNNEI. The CDR3 has 16 amino acids. CDR3 nucleotide sequence: TGTGCCAGCAGTGACTCCTCTCCCCGGAACTACAATGAGCAGTTCTTC. Translating gives CASSDSSPRNYNEQFF.

V and J are TRBV19 and TRBJ1-4, with 7 nucleotides matching TRBD1. This CDR3 has 18 residues. Germline trimming cut 7 bases from V and 3 bases from J; bases unmatched to any gene: 17. Germline CDR1 and CDR2: LNHDA and SQIVND (reference sequence). This chain's CDR3 is CASTSLGKGARPNEKLFF. The CDR3 DNA is TGTGCCAGTACCTCATTAGGGAAGGGGGCGCGGCCTAATGAAAAACTGTTTTTT. Complete variable domain (other parts from reference TRBV19 and TRBJ1-4): DGGITQSPKYLFRKEGQNVTLSCEQNLNHDAMYWYRQDPGQGLRLIYYSQIVNDFQKGDIAEGYSVSREKKESFPLTVTSAQKNPTAFYLCASTSLGKGARPNEKLFFGSGTQLSVL.

V and J are TRBV9 and TRBJ2-2; D call uncertain. This CDR3 has 16 residues. The germline CDR1 and CDR2 sequences are SGDLS and YYNGEE. Trimming removed 3 bases at V and 4 bases at J, with 16 bases between. The CDR3 loop reads CASSGPRLFGTGELFF. The CDR3 DNA sequence: TGTGCCAGCAGCGGGCCCCGCCTGTTTGGCACCGGGGAGCTGTTTTTT.

V and J are TRBV30 and TRBJ2-5; D is unclear. The germline V and J ends were trimmed by 3 bases and 5 bases, with 7 bases remaining between them. This CDR3 has 11 amino acids. Per the germline V gene, CDR1 is GTSNPN and CDR2 is SVGIG (reference sequence). This CDR3 reads CAWRPRETQYF. In DNA form, the CDR3 reads TGTGCCTGGAGGCCCCGGGAGACCCAGTACTTC.

This chain uses TRBV6-5 with TRBJ2-1; D not certain. This CDR3 has 16 amino acids. Germline V gives CDR1 MNHEY, CDR2 SVGAGI. V was clipped by 0 bases and J by 0 bases, with 9 bases between them. The CDR3: CASSYSGHSSYNEQFF. The CDR3 nucleotides read TGTGCCAGCAGTTACTCCGGCCATAGCTCCTACAATGAGCAGTTCTTC.

This clone was seen a few times. This sequence joins TRBV10-1 and TRBJ2-3; TRBD2 matches at 8 bases. Germline-derived CDR1 and CDR2 are WNHNN and SYGVQD (reference sequence). J lost 7 bases, V lost 0 bases, and 6 bases had no gene match. The CDR3 covers 15 residues. CDR3 region: CASSESGTSGYTQYF. The CDR3 DNA follows: TGCGCCAGCAGTGAGTCCGGGACTAGTGGATATACGCAGTATTTT.

The chain links TRBV28 to TRBJ2-7; a weak D match, TRBD2 (5 bases). V lost 3 bases, J lost 2 bases, and 14 bases lay in between. Germline loops: CDR1 MDHEN, CDR2 SYDVKM. CDR3 length: 15 amino acids. The CDR3: CASSFSPLDTYEQYF. DNA for the CDR3: TGTGCCAGCAGTTTCTCCCCACTAGATACCTACGAGCAGTACTTC.

The CDR3 DNA sequence: TGTGCCAGCAGCCGTGGGCAAGAGACCCAGTACTTC. Translating gives CASSRGQETQYF. This sequence joins TRBV5-6 and TRBJ2-5; unclear D gene. V was cut by 4 bases and J by 2 bases, with 6 bases left in between. This CDR3 region has 12 residues. Looked up from germline, CDR1 is SGHDT and CDR2 is YYEEEE.

This chain's CDR3 is CASSLVGSTSTDTQYF. In DNA form, the CDR3 reads TGCGCCAGCAGCTTGGTGGGGTCGACAAGCACAGATACGCAGTATTTT. The chain is built from TRBV5-1 and TRBJ2-3, with D unresolved. The CDR3 contains 16 residues. Germline CDR1 is SGHRS and CDR2 is YFSETQ. V lost 0 bases, J lost 0 bases, and 11 bases lay in between.

The rearrangement joins TRBV5-6 to TRBJ2-3; 11 bases line up with TRBD2. The CDR3 runs 13 residues. Germline CDR1 is SGHDT and CDR2 is YYEEEE. V lost 3 bases and J lost 8; bases outside the gene matches: 2. The chain's CDR3 is CASSSLAGVTQYF. In nucleotides, the CDR3 is TGTGCCAGCAGCTCACTAGCGGGGGTTACGCAGTATTTT. Full variable domain (remainder filled in from reference TRBV5-6 and TRBJ2-3): DAGVTQSPTHLIKTRGQQVTLRCSPKSGHDTVSWYQQALGQGPQFIFQYYEEEERQRGNFPDRFSGHQFPNYSSELNVNALLLGDSALYLCASSSLAGVTQYFGPGTRLTVL.

This chain joins TRBV11-3 and TRBJ2-7; 7 nucleotides agree with TRBD1. Germline CDR1 SGHNT, CDR2 YENEEA. Germline trimming cut 1 base from V and 3 bases from J; bases unmatched to any gene: 9. The CDR3 extends over 16 amino acids. The DNA for the CDR3 is TGTGCCAGCAGCTTAGGAGGCTGGGACAGAGACTACGAGCAGTACTTC. Protein sequence: CASSLGGWDRDYEQYF.

V and J are TRBV5-1 and TRBJ1-1; 8 nucleotides agree with TRBD1. Germline CDR1 is SGHRS and CDR2 is YFSETQ. The CDR3 is 14 residues long. J lost 3 bases, V lost 3 bases, and 4 bases had no gene match. CDR3: CASSSQGQDTEAFF. The CDR3 DNA reads TGCGCCAGCAGCTCACAGGGACAGGACACTGAAGCTTTCTTT.

This clone was recorded once. The rearrangement joins TRBV5-6 to TRBJ1-2; D possibly corresponds to TRBD1 (6 bases). In germline, CDR1 is SGHDT, CDR2 YYEEEE. V was cut by 2 bases and J by 6 bases, with 11 bases left in between. The CDR3 has 13 residues. The CDR3 sequence: CASSFFRGDGYTF. Written as DNA, the CDR3 is TGTGCCAGCAGCTTCTTCAGGGGCGATGGCTACACCTTC.

This sequence joins TRBV2 and TRBJ1-4; maybe TRBD1 (6 bases). The length of the CDR3 is 15 residues. Trimming removed 6 bases at V and 10 bases at J, with 21 bases between. Germline-derived CDR1 and CDR2 are SNHLY and FYNNEI. The CDR3 here is CASRGIRDTARKLFF. The DNA for the CDR3 is TGTGCCAGCAGGGGTATCAGGGACACGGCAAGAAAACTGTTTTTT.

The J gene is TRBJ2-3, the V gene TRBV5-1; D is unresolved. Per the germline V gene, CDR1 is SGHRS and CDR2 is YFSETQ. Between the trimmed V and J ends, which lost 0 bases and 1 base, there was a span of 6 bases. CDR3 length: 14 amino acids. DNA for the CDR3: TGCGCCAGCAGCTTGGAGGTGGGCACAGATACGCAGTATTTT. Encoded protein: CASSLEVGTDTQYF.

The chain joins TRBV9 to TRBJ1-2; 9 nucleotides match TRBD1. There are 15 residues in the CDR3. CDR1 is SGDLS and CDR2 is YYNGEE in the germline V gene. With 4 bases clipped from V and 6 bases from J, the junction kept 10 bases outside the gene matches. The CDR3 sequence is CASSLQGQGFNGYTF. The CDR3 bases are TGTGCCAGCAGCCTCCAGGGACAGGGATTCAATGGCTACACCTTC. The full variable domain, with the rest looked up from reference TRBV9 and TRBJ1-2, is DSGVTQTPKHLITATGQRVTLRCSPRSGDLSVYWYQQSLDQGLQFLIQYYNGEERAKGNILERFSAQQFPDLHSELNLSSLELGDSALYFCASSLQGQGFNGYTFGSGTRLTVV.

This chain connects TRBV7-2 to TRBJ1-2; unclear D gene. This CDR3 contains 15 residues. Deletions cut 5 bases from V and 0 bases from J, with 13 bases between. The germline CDR1 and CDR2 sequences are SGHTA and FQGNSA. The CDR3 reads CASSPPGSANYGYTF. The CDR3 DNA reads as TGTGCCAGCAGCCCCCCGGGCTCCGCTAACTATGGCTACACCTTC. Drawing the rest from reference TRBV7-2 and TRBJ1-2, the complete variable domain is GAGVSQSPSNKVTEKGKDVELRCDPISGHTALYWYRQSLGQGLEFLIYFQGNSAPDKSGLPSDRFSAERTGGSVSTLTIQRTQQEDSAVYLCASSPPGSANYGYTFGSGTRLTVV.

This chain connects TRBV5-4 to TRBJ2-7, with TRBD2 as a possible D gene (5 bases). V lost 4 bases and J lost 0, with 17 bases in between. CDR1 SGHNT and CDR2 YYREEE come from the germline V gene (reference sequence). This CDR3 spans 16 amino acids. This chain's CDR3 is CASSPPGLLASYEQYF. CDR3 nucleotide sequence: TGTGCCAGCAGCCCCCCTGGGTTGCTAGCCTCCTACGAGCAGTACTTC.

The chain uses TRBV18 and TRBJ2-2; D is undetermined. The CDR3 totals 15 residues. Germline V gives CDR1 KGHSH, CDR2 LQKENI. Trimming stripped 3 bases from V and 0 bases from J, with 8 bases between. The CDR3 reads CASSPRAANTGELFF. DNA of the CDR3: TGTGCCAGCTCACCTAGGGCAGCGAACACCGGGGAGCTGTTTTTT.

The chain has TRBV27 and TRBJ2-7, with TRBD2 matching 11 bases. The CDR3 totals 18 residues. With 5 bases clipped from V and 0 bases from J, the junction kept 12 bases outside the gene matches. Germline V gives CDR1 MNHEY, CDR2 SMNVEV (reference sequence). CDR3 DNA: TGTGCCAGCAGTCCGCCTCTAGCGGGGGGCCTCCACTCCTACGAGCAGTACTTC. It is translated as CASSPPLAGGLHSYEQYF.

The genes are TRBV7-9 and TRBJ1-1; the D gene is possibly TRBD1 (6 bases). CDR3 length: 14 amino acids. V lost 5 bases and J lost 3, with 13 bases in between. Germline assignment: CDR1 SEHNR and CDR2 FQNEAQ (reference sequence). DNA of the CDR3: TGTGCCAGCAGCAAAGACAGGCCCTACACTGAAGCTTTCTTT. Translating it yields CASSKDRPYTEAFF.

CDR3 bases: TGTGCCTGGGCAAAAGGGACAGGGCTCTTCTACGAGCAGTACTTC. Translated, it gives CAWAKGTGLFYEQYF. The chain uses TRBV30 and TRBJ2-7; 9 bases agree with TRBD1. This CDR3 contains 15 residues. Losses at the gene ends were 5 bases for V and 3 bases for J; bases not matched to a gene: 11. The germline V gene has CDR1 GTSNPN and CDR2 SVGIG (reference sequence). The full variable domain, rest sourced from reference TRBV30 and TRBJ2-7, is SQTIHQWPATLVQPVGSPLSLECTVEGTSNPNLYWYRQAAGRGLQLLFYSVGIGQISSEVPQNLSASRPQDRQFILSSKKLLLSDSGFYLCAWAKGTGLFYEQYFGPGTRLTVT.

This chain joins TRBV7-2 and TRBJ1-6; 8 bases fit TRBD1. The CDR3 loop spans 15 amino acids. CDR1 is SGHTA and CDR2 is FQGNSA in the germline V gene. The trim removed 3 bases at V and 10 bases at J, leaving 8 bases unmatched. CDR3 in DNA: TGTGCCAGCAGCTTGACAGGGGCCCAGGGGTCACCCCTCCACTTT. Residues: CASSLTGAQGSPLHF.